The TCR beta chain under discussion was sequenced for a study of blood T cells in healthy people across ages. Germline loops: CDR1 SGHRS, CDR2 YFSETQ. Trimming stripped 1 base from V and 3 bases from J, with 19 bases between. This CDR3 has 17 amino acids. Next came a second PCR, run for roughly 6 to 11 cycles, which used a sample-barcoded 5' primer along with a J-beta primer mix. Sequencing of every sample gave 3 million or more CDR3-containing paired-end reads. TCRdb called the 5' RACE reads again in MiXCR, with one record for every CDR3 protein. The profile shows hundreds of thousands of distinct CDR3 sequences, more than 40% of them singletons. Concerning this clonotype: Its antigen is not known.

Whole-study results and caveats: A strong correlation was found between TCR beta diversity and the percentage of naive T cells. Older individuals had lower TCR beta diversity per million T cells (the decline was roughly linear).

No fewer than 6.5 million PBMCs went into each sample. This sequence joins TRBV5-1 and TRBJ1-1; a weak D match, TRBD1 (5 bases). Sample: blood. The TCR originated in a woman aged 55 to 70 in good health. CDR3 region: CASSLRPTGLLDTEAFF. CDR3 coding DNA: TGCGCCAGCAGCTTGCGTCCTACAGGCCTCCTGGACACTGAAGCTTTCTTT.